This passage covers 32 T cell receptor beta chains from one sample sequenced in a study of radiation and T cells in renal cell carcinoma. Noted time point: baseline pretreatment blood. Treatment defined: 15 Gy SBRT to primary tumor, nephrectomy 4 weeks later. Some clones are missing from TCRdb's copy, which holds only in-frame ones; the method was immunoSEQ multiplex PCR. The sample lists 40,000 to 60,000 clones, 83% occurring once. Source: blood, taken from a patient whose treatment included radiotherapy and nephrectomy. The receptors originated from a woman between 65 and 79 years old with renal cell carcinoma.

The chain is built from TRBV2 and TRBJ2-3; maybe TRBD2 (6 bases). The V gene's germline CDR1 is SNHLY and CDR2 FYNNEI. The CDR3 loop spans 15 amino acids. Trimming removed 4 bases from V and 3 bases from J, with 14 bases in between. The CDR3 protein is CASSGLASITDTQYF. The CDR3 nucleotides read TGTGCCAGCAGTGGCCTAGCGAGTATTACAGATACGCAGTATTTT.

The CDR3 protein is CASSLPQNPTDTQYF. In DNA form, the CDR3 reads TGTGCCAGCAGCTTGCCTCAAAATCCGACAGATACGCAGTATTTT. The rearrangement uses TRBV5-4 and TRBJ2-3; D is uncertain. V was clipped by 1 base and J by 3 bases, with 12 bases between them. Germline CDR1 reads SGHNT; CDR2 reads YYREEE (reference sequence). CDR3 length equals 15 residues.

This rearrangement joins TRBV5-1 to TRBJ1-1; D ambiguous. V lost 0 bases and J lost 5, with 11 bases in between. CDR1 SGHRS and CDR2 YFSETQ come from the germline V gene. The CDR3 consists of 14 residues. The CDR3 loop is CASSLARVGTEAFF. The CDR3 nucleotides read TGCGCCAGCAGCTTGGCAAGGGTAGGAACTGAAGCTTTCTTT.

The DNA for the CDR3 is TGTGCCAGCTCACCAGTGGGCGGAAACACCGGGGAGCTGTTTTTT. Protein sequence: CASSPVGGNTGELFF. The chain uses TRBV18 and TRBJ2-2; no definite D call. V lost 2 bases and J 2 bases, leaving 9 bases between the germline ends. Looked up from germline, CDR1 is KGHSH and CDR2 is LQKENI. The CDR3 is made up of 15 amino acids. Full variable domain (missing parts from reference TRBV18 and TRBJ2-2): NAGVMQNPRHLVRRRGQEARLRCSPMKGHSHVYWYRQLPEEGLKFMVYLQKENIIDESGMPKERFSAEFPKEGPSILRIQQVVRGDSAAYFCASSPVGGNTGELFFGEGSRLTVL.

This clone was seen only a few times. The chain combines TRBV19 with TRBJ2-3, with D hard to call. The V end was cut by 6 bases, the J end by 0 bases, with 7 bases between. CDR1 is LNHDA and CDR2 is SQIVND in the germline V gene (reference sequence). The CDR3 runs 13 residues. CDR3 nucleotide sequence: TGTGCCAGTAGCGGGCCAAGCACAGATACGCAGTATTTT. Translation: CASSGPSTDTQYF.

The chain carries TRBV7-8 and TRBJ1-6; D unclear. CDR1 is SGHVS, CDR2 FQNEAQ, per germline. V was trimmed by 2 bases and J by 1 base, leaving 6 bases between them. CDR3 length: 15 residues. The CDR3: CASSLTGSYNSPLHF. CDR3 sequence (DNA): TGTGCCAGCAGCTTAACCGGGTCCTATAATTCACCCCTCCACTTT.

The count of this clone is one. This rearrangement joins TRBV5-6 to TRBJ2-1; D perhaps matches TRBD1 (6 bases). This CDR3 is built from 17 residues. V was cut by 3 bases and J by 3 bases, with 19 bases left in between. Looked up from germline, CDR1 is SGHDT and CDR2 is YYEEEE. The CDR3 DNA is TGTGCCAGCAGCTCGCCCGGACGCTGGGGGCGCTACAATGAGCAGTTCTTC. Translated, it gives CASSSPGRWGRYNEQFF. Complete variable domain (other parts from reference TRBV5-6 and TRBJ2-1): DAGVTQSPTHLIKTRGQQVTLRCSPKSGHDTVSWYQQALGQGPQFIFQYYEEEERQRGNFPDRFSGHQFPNYSSELNVNALLLGDSALYLCASSSPGRWGRYNEQFFGPGTRLTVL.

The chain recombines TRBV4-1 with TRBJ1-2, with 7 bases aligning to TRBD1. Losses at the gene ends were 2 bases for V and 2 bases for J; bases not matched to a gene: 11. The germline V gene has CDR1 MGHRA and CDR2 YSYEKL. This CDR3 has 17 residues. DNA of the CDR3: TGCGCCAGCAGCCAAAAACCACAGGGGCAGGGAAACTATGGCTACACCTTC. Translation: CASSQKPQGQGNYGYTF.

The chain employs TRBV15 and TRBJ1-5; D possibly corresponds to TRBD1 (5 bases). Between the trimmed V and J ends, which lost 1 base and 3 bases, there was a span of 7 bases. The CDR3 consists of 14 residues. The V gene's germline CDR1 is LNHNV and CDR2 YYDKDF (reference sequence). CDR3 region: CATSRVTDNQPQHF. The CDR3 nucleotides read TGTGCCACCAGCAGAGTGACAGACAATCAGCCCCAGCATTTT.

The gene calls are TRBV9 and TRBJ2-1, with TRBD2 matching 8 bases. The V gene end was trimmed by 6 bases and the J gene end by 2 bases; junction bases not matched to a gene: 4. Germline values: CDR1 SGDLS, CDR2 YYNGEE. This CDR3 contains 14 residues. The CDR3 reads CASTSGFTYNEQFF. CDR3 in DNA: TGTGCCAGCACTAGCGGGTTCACCTACAATGAGCAGTTCTTC. The complete variable domain, with remaining parts taken from reference TRBV9 and TRBJ2-1, reads DSGVTQTPKHLITATGQRVTLRCSPRSGDLSVYWYQQSLDQGLQFLIQYYNGEERAKGNILERFSAQQFPDLHSELNLSSLELGDSALYFCASTSGFTYNEQFFGPGTRLTVL.

This clone was observed a few times. The chain combines TRBV30 with TRBJ1-5; TRBD1 aligns across 7 bases. CDR1 and CDR2 from the germline V gene are GTSNPN and SVGIG (reference sequence). The CDR3 has 15 amino acids. The junction had 4 bases not matched to a gene; V was cut back by 2 bases and J by 0 bases. The CDR3 is CAWSIQGDSNQPQHF. In DNA, the CDR3 is TGTGCCTGGAGTATCCAGGGGGATAGCAATCAGCCCCAGCATTTT.

The chain has TRBV29-1 and TRBJ2-7, with 9 bases aligning to TRBD1. V was pared by 4 bases and J by 4 bases, with 8 bases of the junction left unmatched. This CDR3 comprises 14 residues. The V gene's germline CDR1 is SQVTM and CDR2 ANQGSEA. The CDR3 nucleotides are TGCAGCGTTGGAAGGGGACAGGGTCGGTACGAGCAGTACTTC. The encoded protein is CSVGRGQGRYEQYF.

V and J are TRBV9 and TRBJ2-3; the D is unclear. V was clipped by 4 bases and J by 3 bases, with 18 bases between them. Germline CDR1 reads SGDLS; CDR2 reads YYNGEE. The CDR3 consists of 16 residues. In nucleotides, the CDR3 is TGTGCCAGCAGCATGACGGTGGGCACCCGGACAGATACGCAGTATTTT. Its translation: CASSMTVGTRTDTQYF.

V and J are TRBV2 and TRBJ2-7; 8 nucleotides match TRBD2. The CDR3 is 14 residues long. With 7 bases clipped from V and 4 bases from J, the junction kept 9 bases outside the gene matches. Per germline, CDR1 SNHLY and CDR2 FYNNEI. The CDR3 DNA reads as TGTGCCAGCACTGGACTAGCCAAGGAGTACGAGCAGTACTTC. It translates to CASTGLAKEYEQYF.

In DNA form, the CDR3 reads TGCGCCAGCAGCCAAGGAGGACAGGGTTATGAAAAACTGTTTTTT. Translated, it gives CASSQGGQGYEKLFF. J is TRBJ1-4 and V is TRBV4-3, with TRBD1 matching over 8 bases. J lost 6 bases, V lost 1 base, and 4 bases had no gene match. This CDR3 is 15 amino acids long. Per the germline V gene, CDR1 is LGHNA and CDR2 is YSLEER.

A single count supports this clone. The CDR3 sequence is CSVVGPSEKLFF. The CDR3, as DNA: TGCAGCGTTGTGGGCCCGTCGGAAAAACTGTTTTTT. This rearrangement joins TRBV29-1 to TRBJ1-4; D unclear. CDR1 is SQVTM, CDR2 ANQGSEA, per germline. V was pared by 4 bases and J by 8 bases, with 11 bases between. CDR3 length equals 12 residues.

The gene calls are TRBV18 and TRBJ1-1, with D tentatively TRBD1 (5 bases). The CDR3 covers 13 residues. The germline CDR1 and CDR2 sequences are KGHSH and LQKENI. With 10 bases removed from V and 3 bases from J, the gap between germline ends came to 15 bases. In DNA form, the CDR3 reads TGTGCCACGGCCCCCCGGGGGGACACTGAAGCTTTCTTT. Protein: CATAPRGDTEAFF.

This chain connects TRBV5-1 to TRBJ2-1; 8 nucleotides agree with TRBD2. J was trimmed by 9 bases and V by 2 bases; bases with no gene match: 7. CDR1 is SGHRS, CDR2 YFSETQ, per germline. This CDR3 spans 14 amino acids. The CDR3 is CASSFGTSSFEQFF. The CDR3 DNA follows: TGCGCCAGCAGCTTCGGGACTAGTTCCTTTGAGCAGTTCTTC.

The chain recombines TRBV5-1 with TRBJ2-1; D might be TRBD2 (6 bases). The CDR3 length is 15 residues. Germline assignment: CDR1 SGHRS and CDR2 YFSETQ. V was clipped by 2 bases and J by 5 bases, with 14 bases between them. As DNA, the CDR3 is TGCGCCAGCAGCTTAACGGCAGGGAGGAACAATGAGCAGTTCTTC. It encodes CASSLTAGRNNEQFF.

The rearrangement joins TRBV6-5 to TRBJ1-2; D unclear. The CDR3 covers 9 residues. Germline assignment: CDR1 MNHEY and CDR2 SVGAGI. V was pared by 7 bases and J by 6 bases, with 3 bases between. The DNA of the CDR3 is TGTGCCAGCACTAATGGCTACACCTTC. Residues: CASTNGYTF.

The chain carries TRBV5-8 and TRBJ2-2; no definite D call. This CDR3 has 15 amino acids. V dropped 2 bases and J dropped 2 bases, with 10 bases sitting between them. The V gene's germline CDR1 is SGHTS and CDR2 YDEGEE. The CDR3 DNA sequence: TGTGCCAGCAGCTTAGGCAGCATTAACACCGGGGAGCTGTTTTTT. Translating it yields CASSLGSINTGELFF.

The gene calls are TRBV5-1 and TRBJ2-1; D is perhaps TRBD2 (7 bases). V lost 2 bases and J 0 bases, leaving 15 bases between the germline ends. Germline assignment: CDR1 SGHRS and CDR2 YFSETQ. The CDR3 totals 17 residues. The CDR3 here is CASSFHAGDISYNEQFF. The CDR3 nucleotides are TGCGCCAGCAGCTTCCACGCGGGGGACATCTCCTACAATGAGCAGTTCTTC.

This clone was observed a few times. The J gene is TRBJ2-7, the V gene TRBV6-5; possibly TRBD2 for D (5 bases). Per germline, CDR1 MNHEY and CDR2 SVGAGI. With 9 bases removed from V and 2 bases from J, the gap between germline ends came to 14 bases. The CDR3 length is 13 residues. The CDR3 is CASALAATYEQYF. The DNA for the CDR3 is TGTGCCAGTGCGCTAGCTGCTACCTACGAGCAGTACTTC.

The chain employs TRBV5-1 and TRBJ1-1; possible D gene TRBD1, 6 bases. Germline V gene sequence: CDR1 SGHRS, CDR2 YFSETQ. V lost 3 bases and J 0 bases, leaving 18 bases between the germline ends. The CDR3 totals 17 residues. CDR3 nucleotides: TGCGCCAGCAGCTCGAGCGGGGGCGCCCCCATGAACACTGAAGCTTTCTTT. Translating gives CASSSSGGAPMNTEAFF.

This clone was seen once. The chain joins TRBV4-2 to TRBJ2-1, with D hard to call. The CDR3 runs to 15 residues. Germline loops: CDR1 LGHNA, CDR2 YNFKEQ. V lost 0 bases to trimming and J lost 8 bases, with 14 bases between them. CDR3 in amino acids: CASSQEVNAGDEQFF. DNA for the CDR3: TGTGCCAGCAGCCAAGAAGTAAATGCCGGCGATGAGCAGTTCTTC.

This clone has just one count. The V gene is TRBV4-1, the J gene TRBJ2-7, with a tentative D call TRBD1 (6 bases). Per germline, CDR1 MGHRA and CDR2 YSYEKL. This CDR3 region has 16 residues. Between the trimmed V and J ends, which lost 2 bases and 2 bases, there was a span of 16 bases. DNA of the CDR3: TGCGCCAGCAGCCAACCCGGTAGGGGGAAAGCCTACGAGCAGTACTTC. Amino acid sequence: CASSQPGRGKAYEQYF.

The chain recombines TRBV9 with TRBJ2-3, with TRBD2 as a possible D gene (5 bases). CDR3 length equals 16 residues. Deletions cut 0 bases from V and 0 bases from J, with 11 bases between. Germline-derived CDR1 and CDR2 are SGDLS and YYNGEE. The CDR3 DNA reads as TGTGCCAGCAGCGTAGGGGCTAGCCAAAGCACAGATACGCAGTATTTT. This gives the protein CASSVGASQSTDTQYF.

This clone was found a few times. The gene calls are TRBV13 and TRBJ1-1; D gene unclear. Germline CDR1 and CDR2: PRHDT and FYEKMQ (reference sequence). The length of the CDR3 is 15 residues. The ends were cut back, 5 bases at V and 1 base at J, with 14 bases in the middle. CDR3 DNA sequence: TGTGCCAGCAGCGTGCGGGATTTAAGGAACACTGAAGCTTTCTTT. Its translation: CASSVRDLRNTEAFF. Combining the CDR3 with reference TRBV13 and TRBJ1-1 gives the whole variable domain AAGVIQSPRHLIKEKRETATLKCYPIPRHDTVYWYQQGPGQDPQFLISFYEKMQSDKGSIPDRFSAQQFSDYHSELNMSSLELGDSALYFCASSVRDLRNTEAFFGQGTRLTVV.

The chain joins TRBV6-1 to TRBJ1-3; tentatively, D is TRBD1 (5 bases). CDR1 MNHNS and CDR2 SASEGT come from the germline V gene. The CDR3 is 13 residues long. V gave up 5 bases and J gave up 2 bases, with 7 bases separating them. The CDR3 loop is CASSRGTGNTIYF. CDR3 nucleotides: TGTGCCAGCAGTCGGGGGACTGGAAACACCATATATTTT.

This chain joins TRBV10-2 and TRBJ1-1; D gene unclear. The CDR3 is 17 amino acids. The germline V and J ends were trimmed by 3 bases and 0 bases, with 17 bases remaining between them. Looked up from germline, CDR1 is WSHSY and CDR2 is SAAADI. The CDR3 reads CASSDLTFSSMNTEAFF. The CDR3 coding sequence is TGCGCCAGCAGTGACCTAACTTTTAGCAGTATGAACACTGAAGCTTTCTTT.

A word on this clone: Additional DNA sequences in this sample encode the identical CDR3. The rearrangement links TRBV27 to TRBJ2-5; 8 bases match TRBD2. CDR3 length: 15 residues. Germline-derived CDR1 and CDR2 are MNHEY and SMNVEV (reference sequence). V lost 4 bases to trimming and J lost 2 bases; unmatched junction nucleotides: 6. The CDR3 coding sequence is TGTGCCAGCAGTTCTCTGGCGGGGGGACAAGAGACCCAGTACTTC. Translating it yields CASSSLAGGQETQYF.

This chain connects TRBV6-5 to TRBJ1-2; maybe TRBD1 (6 bases). Germline CDR1 MNHEY, CDR2 SVGAGI. Trimming pared 6 bases from V and 4 bases from J, leaving 15 bases between. The CDR3 runs 14 residues. The CDR3 DNA sequence: TGTGCCAGCAGGAATCCAGAAGGGGGCTATGGCTACACCTTC. This translates into CASRNPEGGYGYTF.